This T cell receptor (beta chain) was identified during a study of CD8 T cells in ankylosing spondylitis. Quantitative 5'-RACE with molecular barcodes was used to make the TCR beta libraries. Each CDR3 protein gets one entry after TCRdb re-called the 5' RACE reads with MiXCR. The table lists around 220,000 distinct CDR3 sequences, about 17% of them singletons. Comments on this clonotype: Its antigen remains unidentified.

General study results and limits: Within peripheral blood, clones linked to disease were CD8+ and relatively rare. Both synovial fluid and blood in reactive arthritis had previously been reported to carry some motif variants. Seemingly distinctive of ankylosing spondylitis blood was a TCR beta motif formed by eight highly homologous variants. Disease-linked clones reportedly concentrated significantly in matched ankylosing spondylitis synovial fluid.

Germline V gene sequence: CDR1 LGHDT, CDR2 YNNKEL (reference sequence). Trimming at V came to 9 bases and at J to 4 bases, leaving 9 bases not matched to a gene. The CDR3 spans 14 residues. V is TRBV3-1 and J is TRBJ1-2; TRBD1 matches 9 bases. Material for sequencing was blood, either unsorted or a sorted T cell fraction (not recorded which). This clonotype was obtained from a male donor with ankylosing spondylitis. CDR3 nucleotide sequence: TGTGCCAGTTCGGACAGGGGCCCGATCTATGGCTACACCTTC. This sequence encodes CASSDRGPIYGYTF.